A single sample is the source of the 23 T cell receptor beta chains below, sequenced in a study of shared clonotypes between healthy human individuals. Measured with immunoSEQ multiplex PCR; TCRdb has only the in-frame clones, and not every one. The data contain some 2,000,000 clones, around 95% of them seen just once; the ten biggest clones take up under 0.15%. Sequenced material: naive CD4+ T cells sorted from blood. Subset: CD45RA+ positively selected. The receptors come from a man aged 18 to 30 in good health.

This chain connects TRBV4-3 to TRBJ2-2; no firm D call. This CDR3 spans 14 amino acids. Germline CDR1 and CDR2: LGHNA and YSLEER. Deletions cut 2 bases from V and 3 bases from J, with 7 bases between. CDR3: CASSQLVYTGELFF. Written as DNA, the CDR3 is TGCGCCAGCAGCCAACTCGTCTACACCGGGGAGCTGTTTTTT.

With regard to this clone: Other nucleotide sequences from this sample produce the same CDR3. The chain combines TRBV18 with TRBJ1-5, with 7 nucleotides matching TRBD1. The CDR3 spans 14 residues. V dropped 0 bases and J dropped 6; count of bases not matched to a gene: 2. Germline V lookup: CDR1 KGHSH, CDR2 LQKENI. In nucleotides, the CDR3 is TGTGCCAGCTCACCACCGCCAGGGGGTCAGCCCCAGCATTTT. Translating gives CASSPPPGGQPQHF.

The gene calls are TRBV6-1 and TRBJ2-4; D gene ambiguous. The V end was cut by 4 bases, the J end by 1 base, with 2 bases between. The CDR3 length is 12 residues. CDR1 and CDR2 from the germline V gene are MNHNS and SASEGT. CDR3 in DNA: TGTGCCAGCAGTGTGGCCAAAAACATTCAGTACTTC. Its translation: CASSVAKNIQYF.

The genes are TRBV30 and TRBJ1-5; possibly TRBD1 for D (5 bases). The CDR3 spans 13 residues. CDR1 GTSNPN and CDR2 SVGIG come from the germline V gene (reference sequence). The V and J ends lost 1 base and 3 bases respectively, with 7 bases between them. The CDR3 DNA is TGTGCCTGGAGTGCGACAGTCAATCAGCCCCAGCATTTT. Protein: CAWSATVNQPQHF.

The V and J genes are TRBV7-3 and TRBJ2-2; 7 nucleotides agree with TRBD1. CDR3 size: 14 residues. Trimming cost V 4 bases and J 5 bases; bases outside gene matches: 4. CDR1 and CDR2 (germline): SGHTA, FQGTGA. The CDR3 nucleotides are TGTGCCAGCAGCTACCGACAGGGTACCGGGGAGCTGTTTTTT. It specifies CASSYRQGTGELFF.

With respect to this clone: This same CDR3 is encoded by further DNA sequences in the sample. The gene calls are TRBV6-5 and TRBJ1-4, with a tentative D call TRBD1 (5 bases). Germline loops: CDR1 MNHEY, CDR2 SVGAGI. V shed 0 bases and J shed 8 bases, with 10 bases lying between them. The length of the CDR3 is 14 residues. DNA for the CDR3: TGTGCCAGCAGTTACTCGCCAGGGAGGGAAAAACTGTTTTTT. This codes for CASSYSPGREKLFF.

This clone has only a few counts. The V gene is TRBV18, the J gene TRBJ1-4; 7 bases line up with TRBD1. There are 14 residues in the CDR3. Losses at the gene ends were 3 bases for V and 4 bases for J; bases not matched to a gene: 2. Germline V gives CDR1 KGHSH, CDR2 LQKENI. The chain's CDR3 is CASSPDRVNEKLFF. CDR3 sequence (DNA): TGTGCCAGCTCACCTGACAGGGTTAATGAAAAACTGTTTTTT.

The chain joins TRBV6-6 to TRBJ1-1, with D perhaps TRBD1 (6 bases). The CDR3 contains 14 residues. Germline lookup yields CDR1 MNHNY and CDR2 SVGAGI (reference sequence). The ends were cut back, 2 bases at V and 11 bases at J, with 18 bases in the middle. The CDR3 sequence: CASSYPDGGGNAFF. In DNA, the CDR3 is TGTGCCAGCAGTTACCCCGACGGGGGGGGCAACGCTTTCTTT.

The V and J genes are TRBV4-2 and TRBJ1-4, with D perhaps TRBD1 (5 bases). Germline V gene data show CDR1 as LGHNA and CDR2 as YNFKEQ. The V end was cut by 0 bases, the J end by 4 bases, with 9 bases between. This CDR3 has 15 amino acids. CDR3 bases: TGTGCCAGCAGCCAAGAAGGGGCCCTTAATGAAAAACTGTTTTTT. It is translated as CASSQEGALNEKLFF.

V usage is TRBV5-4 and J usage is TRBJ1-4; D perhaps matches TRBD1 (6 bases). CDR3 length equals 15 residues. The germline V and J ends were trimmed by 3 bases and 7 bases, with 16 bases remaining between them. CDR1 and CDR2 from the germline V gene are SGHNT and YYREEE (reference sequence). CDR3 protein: CASSSPGGGSEKLFF. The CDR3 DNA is TGTGCCAGCAGCTCCCCGGGAGGGGGGAGTGAAAAACTGTTTTTT.

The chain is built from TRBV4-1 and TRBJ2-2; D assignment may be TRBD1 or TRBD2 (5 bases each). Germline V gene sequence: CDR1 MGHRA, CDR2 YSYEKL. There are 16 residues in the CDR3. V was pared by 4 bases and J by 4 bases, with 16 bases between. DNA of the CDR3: TGCGCCAGCAGCCCCAATCCGGGGCTTTCCACCGGGGAGCTGTTTTTT. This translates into CASSPNPGLSTGELFF.

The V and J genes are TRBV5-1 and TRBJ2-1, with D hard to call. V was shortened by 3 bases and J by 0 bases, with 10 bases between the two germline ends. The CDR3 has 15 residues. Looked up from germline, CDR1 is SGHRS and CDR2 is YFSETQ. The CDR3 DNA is TGCGCCAGCAGCTCCGCGTGGAGCTCCTACAATGAGCAGTTCTTC. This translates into CASSSAWSSYNEQFF.

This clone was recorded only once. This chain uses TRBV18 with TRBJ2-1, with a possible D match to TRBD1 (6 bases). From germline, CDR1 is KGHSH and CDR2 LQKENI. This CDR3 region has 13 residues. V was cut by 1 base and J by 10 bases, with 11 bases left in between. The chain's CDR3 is CASSPRDNYEQFF. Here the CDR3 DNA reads TGTGCCAGCTCACCACGGGACAATTACGAGCAGTTCTTC.

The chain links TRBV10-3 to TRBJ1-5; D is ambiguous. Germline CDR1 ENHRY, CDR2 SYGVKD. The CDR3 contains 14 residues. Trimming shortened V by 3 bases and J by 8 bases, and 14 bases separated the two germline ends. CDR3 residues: CAISDQQQSEPQHF. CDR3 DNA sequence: TGTGCCATCAGTGACCAACAACAATCCGAGCCCCAGCATTTT.

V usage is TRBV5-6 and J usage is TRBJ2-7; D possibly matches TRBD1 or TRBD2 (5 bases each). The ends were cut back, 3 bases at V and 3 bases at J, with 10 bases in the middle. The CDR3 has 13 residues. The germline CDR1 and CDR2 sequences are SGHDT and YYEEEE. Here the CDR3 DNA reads TGTGCCAGCAGCTCGACAGAGGGCTACGAGCAGTACTTC. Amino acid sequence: CASSSTEGYEQYF.

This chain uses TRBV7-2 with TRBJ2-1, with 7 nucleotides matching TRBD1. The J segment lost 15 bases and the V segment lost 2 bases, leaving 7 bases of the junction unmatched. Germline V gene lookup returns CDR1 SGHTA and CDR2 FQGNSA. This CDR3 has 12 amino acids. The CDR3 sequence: CASSLLGGVLFF. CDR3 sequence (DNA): TGTGCCAGCAGCTTATTAGGGGGCGTTTTGTTCTTC.

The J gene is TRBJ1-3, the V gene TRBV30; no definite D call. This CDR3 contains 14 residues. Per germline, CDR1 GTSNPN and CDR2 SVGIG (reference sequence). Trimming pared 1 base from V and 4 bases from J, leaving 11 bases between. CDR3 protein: CAWSGIGQGNTIYF. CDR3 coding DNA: TGTGCCTGGAGTGGAATAGGGCAAGGAAACACCATATATTTT.

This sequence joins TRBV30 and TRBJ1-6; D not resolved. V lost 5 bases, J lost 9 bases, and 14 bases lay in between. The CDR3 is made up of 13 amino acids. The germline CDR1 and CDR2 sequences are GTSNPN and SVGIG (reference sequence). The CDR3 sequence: CAWGPLTASPLHF. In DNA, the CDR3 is TGTGCCTGGGGTCCCCTCACTGCTTCACCCCTCCACTTT. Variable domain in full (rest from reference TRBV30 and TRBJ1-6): SQTIHQWPATLVQPVGSPLSLECTVEGTSNPNLYWYRQAAGRGLQLLFYSVGIGQISSEVPQNLSASRPQDRQFILSSKKLLLSDSGFYLCAWGPLTASPLHFGNGTRLTVT.

CDR3: CAIRERETDTQYF. The DNA of the CDR3 is TGTGCCATCCGGGAGCGGGAGACAGATACGCAGTATTTT. V and J are TRBV10-3 and TRBJ2-3, with 8 positions matching TRBD2. With 8 bases clipped from V and 3 bases from J, the junction kept 4 bases outside the gene matches. Germline lookup yields CDR1 ENHRY and CDR2 SYGVKD. This CDR3 is built from 13 residues.

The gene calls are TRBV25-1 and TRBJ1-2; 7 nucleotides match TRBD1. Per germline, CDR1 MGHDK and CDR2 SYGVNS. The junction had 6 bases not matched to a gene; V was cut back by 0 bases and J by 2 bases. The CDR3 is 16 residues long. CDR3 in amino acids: CASSEYRGTDNYGYTF. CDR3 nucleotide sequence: TGTGCCAGCAGTGAATACAGGGGGACGGACAACTATGGCTACACCTTC.

CDR3 sequence reads: CASSQARGDWTEAFF. CDR3 DNA: TGTGCCAGCAGCCAGGCTCGGGGGGATTGGACTGAAGCTTTCTTT. The V gene is TRBV7-2, the J gene TRBJ1-1, with D possibly matching TRBD1 (5 bases). The CDR3 contains 15 residues. V was pared by 5 bases and J by 5 bases, with 18 bases between. Germline-derived CDR1 and CDR2 are SGHTA and FQGNSA.

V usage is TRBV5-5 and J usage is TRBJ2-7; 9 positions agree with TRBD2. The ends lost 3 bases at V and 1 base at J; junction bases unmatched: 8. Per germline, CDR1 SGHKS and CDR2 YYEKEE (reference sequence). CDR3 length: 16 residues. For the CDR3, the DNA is TGTGCCAGCAGCTACGCGGGAGGGCCTTCTTCCTACGAGCAGTACTTC. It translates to CASSYAGGPSSYEQYF.

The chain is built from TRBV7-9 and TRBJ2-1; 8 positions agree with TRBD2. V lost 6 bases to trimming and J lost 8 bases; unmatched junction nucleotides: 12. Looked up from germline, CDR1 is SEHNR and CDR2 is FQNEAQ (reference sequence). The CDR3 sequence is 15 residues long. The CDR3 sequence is CASSKPGLVLDEQFF. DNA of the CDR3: TGTGCCAGCAGTAAGCCGGGACTAGTCTTGGATGAGCAGTTCTTC.